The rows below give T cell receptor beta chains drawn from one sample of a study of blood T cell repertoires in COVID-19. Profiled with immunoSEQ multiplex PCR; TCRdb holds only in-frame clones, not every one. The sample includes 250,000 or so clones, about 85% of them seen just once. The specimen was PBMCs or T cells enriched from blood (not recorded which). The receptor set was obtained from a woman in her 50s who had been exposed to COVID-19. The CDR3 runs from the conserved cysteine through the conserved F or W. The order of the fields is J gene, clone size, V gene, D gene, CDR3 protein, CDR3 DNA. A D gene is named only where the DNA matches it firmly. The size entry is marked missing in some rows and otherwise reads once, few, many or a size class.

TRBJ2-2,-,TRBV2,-,CASIFRANTGELFF,TGTGCCAGCATATTCAGGGCGAACACCGGGGAGCTGTTTTTT
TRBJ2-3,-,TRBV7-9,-,CASSLGRGDPQDTQYF,TGTGCCAGCAGCCTTGGGCGGGGAGACCCACAAGATACGCAGTATTTT
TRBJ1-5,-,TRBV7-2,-,CASSLGPVIEPQHF,TGTGCCAGCAGCTTAGGTCCGGTCATCGAGCCCCAGCATTTT
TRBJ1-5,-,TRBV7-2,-,CASSQQGVGNQPQHF,TGTGCCAGCAGTCAACAGGGAGTAGGCAATCAGCCCCAGCATTTT
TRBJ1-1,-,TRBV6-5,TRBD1,CASSYAGGNTEAFF,TGTGCCAGCAGTTACGCAGGGGGAAACACTGAAGCTTTCTTT
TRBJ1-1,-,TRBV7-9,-,CASSLGQQEF,TGTGCCAGCAGCTTAGGTCAACAAGAATTT
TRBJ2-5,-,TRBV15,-,CATSSGGLETQYF,TGTGCCACCAGCTCGGGGGGCCTCGAGACCCAGTACTTC
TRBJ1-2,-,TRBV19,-,CASSVQINYGYTF,TGTGCCAGTAGTGTACAGATTAACTATGGCTACACCTTC
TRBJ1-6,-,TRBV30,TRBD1,CAWNLGTGSSPLHF,TGTGCCTGGAATCTCGGGACAGGGTCCTCACCCCTCCACTTT
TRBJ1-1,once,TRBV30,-,CAWTQPGHMNTEAFF,TGTGCCTGGACCCAGCCGGGACATATGAACACTGAAGCTTTCTTT
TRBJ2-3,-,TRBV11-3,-,CASSLAGGITDTQYF,TGTGCCAGCAGCCTAGCAGGGGGGATCACAGATACGCAGTATTTT
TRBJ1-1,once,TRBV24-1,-,CATSGVGVRTEAFF,TGTGCCACCAGTGGAGTCGGGGTCAGGACTGAAGCTTTCTTT
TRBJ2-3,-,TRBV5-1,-,CASSLAWGEDTQYF,TGCGCCAGCAGCTTGGCCTGGGGGGAGGATACGCAGTATTTT
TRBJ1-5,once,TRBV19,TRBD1,CASSTQGAPGNQPQHF,TGTGCCAGTAGTACCCAGGGGGCGCCGGGCAATCAGCCCCAGCATTTT
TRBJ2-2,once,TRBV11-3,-,CASTVGAGNTGELFF,TGTGCCAGCACCGTGGGCGCGGGAAACACCGGGGAGCTGTTTTTT